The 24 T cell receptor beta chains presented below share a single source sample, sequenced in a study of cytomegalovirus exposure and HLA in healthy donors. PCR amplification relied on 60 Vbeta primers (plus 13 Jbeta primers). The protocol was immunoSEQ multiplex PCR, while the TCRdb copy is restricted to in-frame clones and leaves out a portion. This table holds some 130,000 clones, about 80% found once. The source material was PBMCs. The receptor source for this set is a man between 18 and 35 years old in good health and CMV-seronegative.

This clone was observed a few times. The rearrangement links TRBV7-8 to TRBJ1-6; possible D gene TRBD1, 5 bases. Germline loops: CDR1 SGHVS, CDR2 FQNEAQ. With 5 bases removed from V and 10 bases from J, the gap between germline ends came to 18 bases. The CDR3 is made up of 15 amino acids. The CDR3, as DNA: TGTGCCAGCAGCCCGGGGGTCCCAACGGACTCACCCCTCCACTTT. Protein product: CASSPGVPTDSPLHF.

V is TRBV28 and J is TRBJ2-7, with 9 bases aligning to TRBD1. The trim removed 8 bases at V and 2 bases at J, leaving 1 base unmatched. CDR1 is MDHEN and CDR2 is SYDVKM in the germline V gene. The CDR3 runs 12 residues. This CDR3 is CASWDRAYEQYF. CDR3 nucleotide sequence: TGTGCCAGCTGGGACAGGGCCTACGAGCAGTACTTC.

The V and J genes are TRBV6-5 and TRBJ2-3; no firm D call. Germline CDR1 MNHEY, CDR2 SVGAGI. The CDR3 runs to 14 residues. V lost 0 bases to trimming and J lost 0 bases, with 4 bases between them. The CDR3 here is CASSYSGSTDTQYF. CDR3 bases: TGTGCCAGCAGTTACTCCGGTAGCACAGATACGCAGTATTTT.

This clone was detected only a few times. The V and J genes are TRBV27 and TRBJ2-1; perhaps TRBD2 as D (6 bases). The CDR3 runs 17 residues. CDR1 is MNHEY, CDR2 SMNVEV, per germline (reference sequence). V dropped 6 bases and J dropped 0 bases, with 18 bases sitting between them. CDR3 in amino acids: CASSITIAVSSYNEQFF. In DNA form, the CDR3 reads TGTGCCAGCAGCATAACCATAGCGGTTAGCTCCTACAATGAGCAGTTCTTC.

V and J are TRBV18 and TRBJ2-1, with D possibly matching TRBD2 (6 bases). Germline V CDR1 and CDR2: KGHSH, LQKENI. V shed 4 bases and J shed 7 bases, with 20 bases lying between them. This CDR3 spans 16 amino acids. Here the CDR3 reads CASSLIAPGEINEQFF. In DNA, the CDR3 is TGTGCCAGCTCACTAATCGCGCCGGGAGAAATAAATGAGCAGTTCTTC.

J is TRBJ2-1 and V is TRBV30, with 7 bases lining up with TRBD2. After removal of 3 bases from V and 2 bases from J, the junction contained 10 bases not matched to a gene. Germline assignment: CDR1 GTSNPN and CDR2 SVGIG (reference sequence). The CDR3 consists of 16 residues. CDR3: CAWRRSRDYAYNEQFF. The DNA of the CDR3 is TGTGCCTGGAGGAGATCCCGGGACTATGCCTACAATGAGCAGTTCTTC.

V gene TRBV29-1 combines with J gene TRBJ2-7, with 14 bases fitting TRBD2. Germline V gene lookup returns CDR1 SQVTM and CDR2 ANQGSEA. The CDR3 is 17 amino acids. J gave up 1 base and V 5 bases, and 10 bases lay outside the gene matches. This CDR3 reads CSVKTSGRAVLSYEQYF. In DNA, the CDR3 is TGCAGCGTTAAGACTAGCGGGAGGGCCGTTTTATCCTACGAGCAGTACTTC.

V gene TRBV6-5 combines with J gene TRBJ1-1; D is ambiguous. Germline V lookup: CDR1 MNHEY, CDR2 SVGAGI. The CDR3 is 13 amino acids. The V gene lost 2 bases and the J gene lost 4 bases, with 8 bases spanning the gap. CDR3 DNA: TGTGCCAGCAGTTACCCGGGAATCACTGAAGCTTTCTTT. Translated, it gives CASSYPGITEAFF.

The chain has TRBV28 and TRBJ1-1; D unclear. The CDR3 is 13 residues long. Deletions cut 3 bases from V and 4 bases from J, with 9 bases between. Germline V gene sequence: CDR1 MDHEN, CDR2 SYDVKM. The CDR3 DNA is TGTGCCAGCAGTTTTATTACGAGCACTGAAGCTTTCTTT. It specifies CASSFITSTEAFF.

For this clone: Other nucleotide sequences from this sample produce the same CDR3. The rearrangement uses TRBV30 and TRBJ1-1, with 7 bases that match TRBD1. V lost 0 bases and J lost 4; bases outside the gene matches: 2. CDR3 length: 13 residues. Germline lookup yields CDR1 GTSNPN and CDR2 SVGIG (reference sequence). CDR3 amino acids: CAWSVAGGTEAFF. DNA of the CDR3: TGTGCCTGGAGTGTGGCAGGGGGCACTGAAGCTTTCTTT.

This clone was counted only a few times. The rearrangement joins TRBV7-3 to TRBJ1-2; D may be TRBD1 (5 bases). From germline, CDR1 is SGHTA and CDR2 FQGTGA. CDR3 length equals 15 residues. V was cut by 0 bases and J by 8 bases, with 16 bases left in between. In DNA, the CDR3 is TGTGCCAGCAGCTTAACGGTGCAGGGACTCGGGGGCTACACCTTC. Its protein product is CASSLTVQGLGGYTF.

The CDR3 nucleotides read TGTGCCAGCAGCACACCTATGCGGGAGGTGTCTGAGCAGTTCTTC. Its translation is CASSTPMREVSEQFF. This chain joins TRBV5-4 and TRBJ2-1, with 8 bases that match TRBD2. Germline CDR1 reads SGHNT; CDR2 reads YYREEE (reference sequence). The junction had 12 bases not matched to a gene; V was cut back by 4 bases and J by 9 bases. The CDR3 length is 15 residues.

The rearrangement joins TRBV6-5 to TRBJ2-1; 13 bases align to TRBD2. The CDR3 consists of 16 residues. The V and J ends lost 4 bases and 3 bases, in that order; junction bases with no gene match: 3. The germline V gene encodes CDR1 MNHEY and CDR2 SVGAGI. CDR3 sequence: CASSSRTSGGYNEQFF. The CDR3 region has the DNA TGTGCCAGCAGTTCCCGGACTAGCGGGGGCTACAATGAGCAGTTCTTC.

In DNA, the CDR3 is TGTGCCATCAGGGCAGGGGGCGTTCGGGCTTACGAGCAGTACGTC. Translated: CAIRAGGVRAYEQYV. This sequence joins TRBV10-3 and TRBJ2-7; 8 bases are shared with TRBD1. Germline CDR1 ENHRY, CDR2 SYGVKD. V dropped 6 bases and J dropped 4; count of bases not matched to a gene: 11. The CDR3 has 15 residues.

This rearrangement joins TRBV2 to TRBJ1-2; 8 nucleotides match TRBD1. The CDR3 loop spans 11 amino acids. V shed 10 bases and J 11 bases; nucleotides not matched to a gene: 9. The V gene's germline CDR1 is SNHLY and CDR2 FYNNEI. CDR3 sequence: CATTQGGSYTF. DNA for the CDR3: TGTGCCACTACACAGGGGGGAAGTTACACCTTC. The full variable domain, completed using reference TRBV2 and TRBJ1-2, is EPEVTQTPSHQVTQMGQEVILRCVPISNHLYFYWYRQILGQKVEFLVSFYNNEISEKSEIFDDQFSVERPDGSNFTLKIRSTKLEDSAMYFCATTQGGSYTFGSGTRLTVV.

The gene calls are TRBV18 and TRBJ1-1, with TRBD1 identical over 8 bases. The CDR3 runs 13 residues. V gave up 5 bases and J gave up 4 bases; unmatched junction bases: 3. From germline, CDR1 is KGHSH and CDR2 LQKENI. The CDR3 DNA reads TGTGCCAGCTCATCGGACAGGGCCACTGAAGCTTTCTTT. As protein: CASSSDRATEAFF.

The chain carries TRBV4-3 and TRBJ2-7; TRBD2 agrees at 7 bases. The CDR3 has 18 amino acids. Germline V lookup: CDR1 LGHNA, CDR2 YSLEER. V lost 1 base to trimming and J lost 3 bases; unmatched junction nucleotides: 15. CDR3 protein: CASSQGRSEASGGYEQYF. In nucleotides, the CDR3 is TGCGCCAGCAGCCAAGGTCGGTCGGAAGCTAGCGGAGGCTACGAGCAGTACTTC.

As DNA, the CDR3 is TGTGCCAGCAGTGAAGCACATAGCAATCAGCCCCAGCATTTT. Translated, it gives CASSEAHSNQPQHF. The J gene is TRBJ1-5, the V gene TRBV2; D remains ambiguous. This CDR3 has 14 amino acids. Between the trimmed V and J ends, which lost 0 bases and 0 bases, there was a span of 3 bases. In germline, CDR1 is SNHLY, CDR2 FYNNEI.

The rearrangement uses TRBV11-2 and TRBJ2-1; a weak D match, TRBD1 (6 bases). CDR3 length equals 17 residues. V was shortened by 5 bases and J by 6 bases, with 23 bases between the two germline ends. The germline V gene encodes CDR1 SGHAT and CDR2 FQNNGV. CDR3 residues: CASSPRFGTQGPNEQFF. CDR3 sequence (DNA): TGTGCCAGCAGCCCTCGTTTTGGGACCCAGGGGCCCAATGAGCAGTTCTTC.

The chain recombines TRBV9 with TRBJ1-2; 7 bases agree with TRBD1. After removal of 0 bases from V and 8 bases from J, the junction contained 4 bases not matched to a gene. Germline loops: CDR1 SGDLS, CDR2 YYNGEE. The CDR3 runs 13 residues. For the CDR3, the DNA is TGTGCCAGCAGCGTAGAGGGACAGCGCGGCTACACCTTC. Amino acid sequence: CASSVEGQRGYTF.

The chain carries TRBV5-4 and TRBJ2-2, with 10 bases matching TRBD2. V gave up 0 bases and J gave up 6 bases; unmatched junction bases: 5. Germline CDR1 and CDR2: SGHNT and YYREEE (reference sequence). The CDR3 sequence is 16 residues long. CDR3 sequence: CASSLDGTSVAGELFF. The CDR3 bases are TGTGCCAGCAGCTTGGATGGGACTAGCGTCGCCGGGGAGCTGTTTTTT.

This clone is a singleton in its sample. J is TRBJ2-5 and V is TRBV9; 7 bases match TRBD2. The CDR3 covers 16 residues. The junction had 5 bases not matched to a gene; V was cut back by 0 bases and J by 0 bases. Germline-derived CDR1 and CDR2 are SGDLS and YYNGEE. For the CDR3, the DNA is TGTGCCAGCAGCGTAGCAGCGGGACTGTACCAAGAGACCCAGTACTTC. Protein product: CASSVAAGLYQETQYF. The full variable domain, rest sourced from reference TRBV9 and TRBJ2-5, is DSGVTQTPKHLITATGQRVTLRCSPRSGDLSVYWYQQSLDQGLQFLIQYYNGEERAKGNILERFSAQQFPDLHSELNLSSLELGDSALYFCASSVAAGLYQETQYFGPGTRLLVL.

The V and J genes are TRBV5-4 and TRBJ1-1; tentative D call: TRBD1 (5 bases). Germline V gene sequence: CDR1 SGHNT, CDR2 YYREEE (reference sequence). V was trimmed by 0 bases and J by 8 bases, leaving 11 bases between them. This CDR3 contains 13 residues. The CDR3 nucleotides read TGTGCCAGCAGCTTGGATCGGACAAGAGAAGCTTTCTTT. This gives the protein CASSLDRTREAFF.

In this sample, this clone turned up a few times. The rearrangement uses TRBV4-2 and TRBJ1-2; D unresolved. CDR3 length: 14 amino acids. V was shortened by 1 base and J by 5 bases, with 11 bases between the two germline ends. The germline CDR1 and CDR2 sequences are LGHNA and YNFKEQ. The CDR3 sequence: CASSQVDSVYGYTF. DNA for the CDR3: TGTGCCAGCAGCCAAGTTGATTCAGTTTATGGCTACACCTTC.